This T cell receptor beta chain was retrieved from a study of regulatory T cells in long-lasting Graves disease (dated by TCRdb to the early 2020s). Describing the broader study: To count as having persistent Graves' disease, a patient had to have received antithyroid drug treatment for over 5 years with TSH receptor autoantibodies remaining persistently positive. This study used TCR sequencing and RNA sequencing of peripheral blood to compare persistent Graves' disease patients against newly diagnosed Graves' disease patients. The study was registered as a clinical trial and conducted in China. TCR sequencing covered about 13 persistent and around 20 newly diagnosed Graves' disease patients, 33 samples in total. Antithyroid drugs had been taken for approximately 10 years on average by persistent Graves' disease patients in the clinical cohort.

As concerns this clonotype: Its antigen is not yet known. Base-call qualities are not available, and no considerably larger clone is one nucleotide away.

Library preparation was by multiplex PCR. The sample was run on an Illumina HiSeq 4000. CDR3 regions were amplified by Arm-PCR with iRepertoire HTBI primers to construct TCR beta libraries. Before sequencing, the PCR products went through gel purification. As for the authors' bioinformatics: Gene usage analysis of CDR3 amino acid clonotypes used the 62 TRBV and more than 13 TRBJ segments found across samples. COPE and FqMerger were used to merge filtered high-quality paired reads into contigs. BLAST was used to align contigs to IMGT TRBV, TRBD and TRBJ reference genes, and CDR3 was defined according to IMGT. Any clonotype with a frequency above 0.1% was classified as a highly expanded clone. Repertoire diversity was measured by Shannon entropy, and V-J evenness by the Gini coefficient. A clonotype found in more than one individual was treated as public. In TCRdb, the public reads were trimmed at Q25 with fastp and aligned with MiXCR, with productive beta chains retained. Each CDR3 protein gets just one entry, which takes the most common genes and DNA from the rows behind it. TCRdb assigned the V and J calls; the authors' analysis was not used. This sample lists more than 650,000 distinct CDR3 sequences; approximately 29% were detected once. Clones ranked in the top ten supply roughly 41% of the sample.

Trimming takes 3 bases from V and 5 bases from J, and the germline ends sit 10 bases apart. The CDR3 measures 13 amino acids from cysteine to phenylalanine. The CDR3 DNA has 39 bases and is translated from base 1. The time point label on this specimen signifies: persistent/refractory GD, antithyroid drugs over 5 years with positive TRAb. For both TCR sequencing and RNA sequencing, RNA was extracted from PBMCs using TRIzol. The diagnosis of Graves' disease followed American Thyroid Association guidelines. Patients for the study were recruited at an endocrinology department in Xi'an, China. Each patient gave around 9.2 milliliters of peripheral blood, collected in an EDTA anticoagulant tube. Ficoll Paque Plus density gradient separation was used to isolate PBMCs, and no further T cell sorting was performed. RNA quality was checked with an Agilent 2100 Bioanalyzer and agarose gel, and concentration with a NanoDrop 2000.

The full study reports these points: Only the TCR beta chain was sequenced and analyzed. Persistent Graves' disease patients showed lower TCR Shannon entropy and fewer highly expanded clones than newly diagnosed patients, suggesting clonal expansion. More public clonotypes were shared among persistent patients (roughly 3,000) than among newly diagnosed patients (roughly 1,000). Peripheral blood alone was examined, since thyroid tissue, which constituted the primary lesion, could not be accessed. Preferential use of TRBV28, TRBJ1-2 and TRBJ2-5 was observed in persistent disease, whereas TRBV20-1 and TRBJ2-1 were favored in newly diagnosed disease. The authors acknowledged the small sample size as a limitation that may reduce accuracy.

The receptor comes from a female donor with Graves disease. Sequenced here: peripheral blood mononuclear cells (PBMCs), sampled when the disease was refractory, from a patient treated with antithyroid drugs. The rearranged chain carries TRBV12-3 or TRBV12-4 and TRBJ1-1, with an unclear D gene assignment. The nucleotides read TGTGCCAGCAGTTTCAGTGGGTGGACTGAAGCTTTCTTT. Translated, this gives CASSFSGWTEAFF.